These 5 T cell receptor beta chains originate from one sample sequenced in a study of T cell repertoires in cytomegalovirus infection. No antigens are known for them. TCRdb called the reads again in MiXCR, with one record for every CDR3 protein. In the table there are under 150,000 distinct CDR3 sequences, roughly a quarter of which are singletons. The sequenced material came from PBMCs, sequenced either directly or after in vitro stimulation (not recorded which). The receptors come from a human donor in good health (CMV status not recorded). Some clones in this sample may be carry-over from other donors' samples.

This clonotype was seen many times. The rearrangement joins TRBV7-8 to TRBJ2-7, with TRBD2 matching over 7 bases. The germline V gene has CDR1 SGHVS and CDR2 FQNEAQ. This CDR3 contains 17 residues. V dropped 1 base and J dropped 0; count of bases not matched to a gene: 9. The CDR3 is CASSLGWGRASSYEQYV. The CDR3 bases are TGTGCCAGCAGCTTAGGGTGGGGGAGGGCGAGCTCCTACGAGCAGTACGTC.

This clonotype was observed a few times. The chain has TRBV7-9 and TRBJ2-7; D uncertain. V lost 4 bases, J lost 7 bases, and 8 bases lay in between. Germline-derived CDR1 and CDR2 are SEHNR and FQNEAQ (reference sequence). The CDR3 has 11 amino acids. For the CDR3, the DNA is TGTGCCAGCAGCTCGCGGTGGGAGCAGTACGTC. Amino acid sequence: CASSSRWEQYV.

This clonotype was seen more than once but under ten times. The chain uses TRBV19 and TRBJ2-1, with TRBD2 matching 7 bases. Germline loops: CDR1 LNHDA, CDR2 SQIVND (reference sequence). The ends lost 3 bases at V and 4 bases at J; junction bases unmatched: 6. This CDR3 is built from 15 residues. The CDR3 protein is CASSMIGGGYNEQFF. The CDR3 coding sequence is TGTGCCAGTAGTATGATCGGGGGAGGGTACAATGAGCAGTTCTTC. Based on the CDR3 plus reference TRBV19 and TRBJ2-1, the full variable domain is DGGITQSPKYLFRKEGQNVTLSCEQNLNHDAMYWYRQDPGQGLRLIYYSQIVNDFQKGDIAEGYSVSREKKESFPLTVTSAQKNPTAFYLCASSMIGGGYNEQFFGPGTRLTVL.

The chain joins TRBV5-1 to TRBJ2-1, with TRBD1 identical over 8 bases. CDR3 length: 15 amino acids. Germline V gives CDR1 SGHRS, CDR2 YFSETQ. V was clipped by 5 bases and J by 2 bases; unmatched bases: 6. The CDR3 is CASRLGQGPYNEQFF. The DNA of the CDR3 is TGCGCCAGCAGACTTGGACAGGGCCCCTACAATGAGCAGTTCTTC.

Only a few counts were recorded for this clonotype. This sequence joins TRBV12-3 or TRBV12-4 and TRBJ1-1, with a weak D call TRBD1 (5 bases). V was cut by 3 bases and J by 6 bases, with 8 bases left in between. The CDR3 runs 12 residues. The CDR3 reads CASSFGGPEAFF. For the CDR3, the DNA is TGTGCCAGCAGTTTCGGGGGACCTGAAGCTTTCTTT.